Presented here are 31 T cell receptor beta chains from one specimen sequenced in a study of T cell responses to AZD1222 COVID-19 vaccine. Data came from immunoSEQ multiplex PCR; TCRdb stores just in-frame clones and leaves some out. The table has around 100,000 clones, roughly 87% seen once. Sequencing used peripheral blood, obtained on day 0 of AZD1222 vaccination. The receptors were sampled from an adult in good health.

The chain combines TRBV15 with TRBJ1-2, with 7 bases identical to TRBD1. Germline V gene lookup returns CDR1 LNHNV and CDR2 YYDKDF (reference sequence). Losses at the gene ends were 8 bases for V and 4 bases for J; bases not matched to a gene: 1. The CDR3 sequence is 11 residues long. The CDR3 reads CATGQAYGYTF. In DNA form, the CDR3 reads TGTGCCACCGGACAGGCCTATGGCTACACCTTC. The whole variable domain, remainder taken from reference TRBV15 and TRBJ1-2, is DAMVIQNPRYQVTQFGKPVTLSCSQTLNHNVMYWYQQKSSQAPKLLFHYYDKDFNNEADTPDNFQSRRPNTSFCFLDIRSPGLGDTAMYLCATGQAYGYTFGSGTRLTVV.

V is TRBV27 and J is TRBJ1-6; 9 bases align to TRBD1. J gave up 6 bases and V 0 bases, and 3 bases lay outside the gene matches. Germline CDR1 and CDR2: MNHEY and SMNVEV (reference sequence). This CDR3 is 16 amino acids long. The CDR3 coding sequence is TGTGCCAGCAGTTTATCCCAACAGGGGGCTAATTCACCCCTCCACTTT. It yields the protein CASSLSQQGANSPLHF.

The V call is TRBV6-5, the J call TRBJ2-5; 13 nucleotides agree with TRBD2. With 5 bases clipped from V and 5 bases from J, the junction kept 5 bases outside the gene matches. This CDR3 is 15 amino acids long. Germline CDR1 reads MNHEY; CDR2 reads SVGAGI. CDR3 protein: CASSRTSGGWETQYF. CDR3 nucleotide sequence: TGTGCCAGCAGTAGGACTAGCGGGGGATGGGAGACCCAGTACTTC.

The chain recombines TRBV6-5 with TRBJ1-6, with D unclear. CDR1 MNHEY and CDR2 SVGAGI come from the germline V gene. The CDR3 has 15 amino acids. With 4 bases removed from V and 9 bases from J, the gap between germline ends came to 16 bases. The CDR3 loop is CASSSRMGEGSPLHF. The CDR3 DNA follows: TGTGCCAGCAGTTCTCGTATGGGAGAAGGTTCACCCCTCCACTTT.

In this sample, this clone turned up once. The chain recombines TRBV30 with TRBJ1-5, with D perhaps matching TRBD1 (5 bases). This CDR3 contains 14 residues. The V and J ends lost 2 bases and 3 bases respectively, with 11 bases between them. The germline V gene encodes CDR1 GTSNPN and CDR2 SVGIG (reference sequence). Here the CDR3 reads CAWSTGTINQPQHF. The CDR3 bases are TGTGCCTGGAGTACAGGCACCATCAATCAGCCCCAGCATTTT.

The chain joins TRBV30 to TRBJ2-7; TRBD1 or TRBD2 may be the D gene (5 bases each). Looked up from germline, CDR1 is GTSNPN and CDR2 is SVGIG (reference sequence). The CDR3 spans 12 residues. V lost 5 bases, J lost 5 bases, and 13 bases lay in between. The CDR3 DNA is TGTGCCTGGGGGGGATTGGGGGACGAGCAGTACTTC. Its translation is CAWGGLGDEQYF.

This clone was recorded a few times. This sequence joins TRBV6-2 or TRBV6-3 and TRBJ1-2; D gene uncertain. This CDR3 is built from 10 residues. V was pared by 7 bases and J by 13 bases, with 13 bases between. Germline values: CDR1 MNHEY, CDR2 SVGEGT. CDR3 nucleotide sequence: TGTGCCAGCAACCCCAATTCGTGCACCTTC. Its protein is CASNPNSCTF.

The chain is built from TRBV28 and TRBJ1-2; maybe TRBD1 (5 bases). Between the trimmed V and J ends, which lost 4 bases and 4 bases, there was a span of 16 bases. Germline CDR1 reads MDHEN; CDR2 reads SYDVKM. The CDR3 consists of 15 residues. Here the CDR3 reads CASSYPPGGVYGYTF. DNA of the CDR3: TGTGCCAGCAGTTACCCCCCCGGGGGGGTCTATGGCTACACCTTC.

J is TRBJ2-3 and V is TRBV7-9, with 8 bases matching TRBD1. The CDR3 consists of 16 residues. The germline V gene encodes CDR1 SEHNR and CDR2 FQNEAQ (reference sequence). V dropped 4 bases and J dropped 2; count of bases not matched to a gene: 8. This chain's CDR3 is CASSSRQGWDTDTQYF. The CDR3, as DNA: TGTGCCAGCAGCTCGAGACAGGGGTGGGACACAGATACGCAGTATTTT.

The chain joins TRBV7-8 to TRBJ1-2; 7 bases match TRBD1. Germline V CDR1 and CDR2: SGHVS, FQNEAQ. This CDR3 has 16 amino acids. With 1 base clipped from V and 0 bases from J, the junction kept 5 bases outside the gene matches. The CDR3 region is CASSLGRDSSNYGYTF. The CDR3 region has the DNA TGTGCCAGCAGCTTAGGACGGGACAGTTCTAACTATGGCTACACCTTC.

V and J are TRBV3-1 (or the pseudogene TRBV3-2) and TRBJ2-3; 12 bases agree with TRBD2. V shed 1 base, J shed 4 bases, and the junction held 0 bases outside the gene matches. Per the germline V gene, CDR1 is LGHDT and CDR2 is YNNKEL (reference sequence). This CDR3 region has 15 residues. Written as DNA, the CDR3 is TGTGCCAGCAGCCAAGGGACTAGCGGGGCAGATACGCAGTATTTT. Amino acids: CASSQGTSGADTQYF.

The chain joins TRBV2 to TRBJ2-7, with TRBD2 matching 7 bases. Germline V lookup: CDR1 SNHLY, CDR2 FYNNEI. The trim removed 6 bases at V and 4 bases at J, leaving 9 bases unmatched. The CDR3 runs 14 residues. CDR3 amino acids: CASSPFRGVYEQYF. DNA for the CDR3: TGTGCCAGCAGCCCCTTCCGGGGGGTTTACGAGCAGTACTTC.

The chain is built from TRBV25-1 and TRBJ1-5; TRBD1 might be the D (6 bases). Deletions cut 5 bases from V and 4 bases from J, with 15 bases between. The CDR3 length is 15 residues. The germline V gene encodes CDR1 MGHDK and CDR2 SYGVNS. The CDR3 region has the DNA TGTGCCAGCAGTTCTGGCGGGACACAAAATCAGCCCCAGCATTTT. It codes for CASSSGGTQNQPQHF.

This chain uses TRBV4-3 with TRBJ1-5; D is perhaps TRBD1 (6 bases). CDR1 and CDR2 (germline): LGHNA, YSLEER. The V end was cut by 5 bases, the J end by 3 bases, with 11 bases between. This CDR3 has 14 amino acids. CDR3 loop: CASSIGQNNQPQHF. Here the CDR3 DNA reads TGCGCCAGCAGCATAGGACAGAACAATCAGCCCCAGCATTTT.

This clone appeared a single time. The chain is built from TRBV28 and TRBJ2-7, with 7 bases aligning to TRBD2. The CDR3 contains 17 residues. Unmatched junction bases numbered 15, after V lost 4 bases and J lost 3 bases. CDR1 is MDHEN, CDR2 SYDVKM, per germline. CDR3 amino acids: CASSSPPGAGSHYEQYF. The DNA for the CDR3 is TGTGCCAGCAGTTCGCCCCCCGGAGCGGGGTCACACTACGAGCAGTACTTC.

This clone is a singleton in its sample. The J gene is TRBJ1-2, the V gene TRBV6-5; 9 bases match TRBD1. V shed 8 bases and J 5 bases; nucleotides not matched to a gene: 3. The length of the CDR3 is 12 residues. CDR1 and CDR2 (germline): MNHEY, SVGAGI. In nucleotides, the CDR3 is TGTGCCAGCTCCGGGACAGGGTATGGCTACACCTTC. This translates into CASSGTGYGYTF.

This clone was seen just once. The rearrangement joins TRBV5-1 to TRBJ2-1, with 10 bases fitting TRBD2. The V and J ends lost 0 bases and 3 bases, in that order; junction bases with no gene match: 3. Germline V CDR1 and CDR2: SGHRS, YFSETQ. The CDR3 is 16 amino acids. The CDR3 region is CASSLALAGVYNEQFF. The DNA for the CDR3 is TGCGCCAGCAGCTTGGCGCTAGCGGGGGTCTACAATGAGCAGTTCTTC.

The V and J genes are TRBV10-2 and TRBJ1-2, with TRBD1 as a possible D gene (5 bases). The CDR3 is 15 residues long. From germline, CDR1 is WSHSY and CDR2 SAAADI. V lost 3 bases and J 4 bases, leaving 15 bases between the germline ends. DNA of the CDR3: TGCGCCAGCAGTGATGTAGGGGATAGGCGCTATGGCTACACCTTC. Translated, it gives CASSDVGDRRYGYTF.

Only a few counts were recorded for this clone. The chain joins TRBV6-5 to TRBJ1-5; 9 nucleotides line up with TRBD1. Trimming removed 7 bases from V and 4 bases from J; junction bases left unmatched: 8. The length of the CDR3 is 15 residues. CDR1 is MNHEY, CDR2 SVGAGI, per germline. The CDR3 protein is CASIRTGEWNQPQHF. The CDR3 DNA follows: TGTGCCAGCATAAGGACAGGGGAATGGAATCAGCCCCAGCATTTT.

This sequence joins TRBV4-1 and TRBJ2-3; 9 bases are shared with TRBD2. CDR1 and CDR2 (germline): MGHRA, YSYEKL. J lost 4 bases, V lost 1 base, and 12 bases had no gene match. The CDR3 has 18 amino acids. The CDR3: CASSQVPGLAFGPDTQYF. For the CDR3, the DNA is TGCGCCAGCAGCCAAGTCCCGGGACTAGCTTTTGGGCCAGATACGCAGTATTTT.

V and J are TRBV5-1 and TRBJ1-1, with 9 bases that match TRBD1. Germline V gene lookup returns CDR1 SGHRS and CDR2 YFSETQ. The ends lost 4 bases at V and 6 bases at J; junction bases unmatched: 7. The CDR3 runs 14 residues. The CDR3 DNA reads TGCGCCAGCAGCCCCGGGACAGGGTCTCCTGAAGCTTTCTTT. It encodes CASSPGTGSPEAFF.

The rearrangement joins TRBV7-9 to TRBJ2-3; TRBD2 matches at 7 bases. CDR3 length: 16 amino acids. The V gene end was trimmed by 0 bases and the J gene end by 1 base; junction bases not matched to a gene: 4. Germline V lookup: CDR1 SEHNR, CDR2 FQNEAQ (reference sequence). CDR3 DNA sequence: TGTGCCAGCAGCTTAGCGTGGGACTATGGCACAGATACGCAGTATTTT. Amino acid sequence: CASSLAWDYGTDTQYF. Combining the CDR3 with reference TRBV7-9 and TRBJ2-3 gives the whole variable domain DTGVSQNPRHKITKRGQNVTFRCDPISEHNRLYWYRQTLGQGPEFLTYFQNEAQLEKSRLLSDRFSAERPKGSFSTLEIQRTEQGDSAMYLCASSLAWDYGTDTQYFGPGTRLTVL.

On this clone itself: A junction end diverges from the germline sequence, so it may reflect a read error. The V gene is TRBV24-1, the J gene TRBJ2-2, with 8 positions matching TRBD2. CDR3 length: 24 residues. The germline gives CDR1 KGHDR, CDR2 SFDVKD. CDR3 protein: CASSDFFPTSSGTRVPANTGELFF. The DNA for the CDR3 is TGTGCCTCCAGTGATTTTTTTCCAACCTCGTCCGGGACTAGAGTCCCCGCGAACACCGGGGAGCTGTTTTTT.

V usage is TRBV15 and J usage is TRBJ2-3, with D perhaps matching TRBD1 or TRBD2 (6 bases each). Per the germline V gene, CDR1 is LNHNV and CDR2 is YYDKDF (reference sequence). V lost 1 base to trimming and J lost 6 bases, with 11 bases between them. The CDR3 is 14 amino acids. CDR3 loop: CATSRAGAADTQYF. Written as DNA, the CDR3 is TGTGCCACCAGCAGAGCGGGGGCAGCGGATACGCAGTATTTT.

The CDR3 protein is CASSPGQGHQPQHF. The CDR3 DNA reads TGTGCCAGCAGTCCTGGGCAGGGTCATCAGCCCCAGCATTTT. This sequence joins TRBV2 and TRBJ1-5, with D perhaps matching TRBD1 (5 bases). Germline loops: CDR1 SNHLY, CDR2 FYNNEI. CDR3 length equals 14 residues. V gave up 5 bases and J gave up 5 bases, with 13 bases separating them.

This sequence joins TRBV3-1 (or the pseudogene TRBV3-2) and TRBJ2-3; TRBD2 might be the D (6 bases). The germline CDR1 and CDR2 sequences are LGHDT and YNNKEL (reference sequence). V lost 3 bases to trimming and J lost 2 bases, with 9 bases between them. The CDR3 is made up of 14 amino acids. As DNA, the CDR3 is TGTGCCAGCAGCCATTCTAGCGACACAGATACGCAGTATTTT. Its protein product is CASSHSSDTDTQYF.

The chain is built from TRBV7-9 and TRBJ2-2, with TRBD2 matching over 11 bases. This CDR3 comprises 15 residues. Trimming at V came to 4 bases and at J to 4 bases, leaving 2 bases not matched to a gene. Germline loops: CDR1 SEHNR, CDR2 FQNEAQ (reference sequence). The CDR3 protein is CASSSTSGATGELFF. The CDR3 DNA follows: TGTGCCAGCAGCTCGACTAGCGGGGCCACCGGGGAGCTGTTTTTT.

The chain has TRBV15 and TRBJ2-7; tentative D call: TRBD2 (5 bases). CDR3 length: 13 residues. The V end lost 0 bases, the J end lost 6 bases, and 9 bases lay between the germline ends. CDR1 is LNHNV, CDR2 YYDKDF, per germline (reference sequence). The CDR3 loop is CATSRDRGGEQYF. CDR3 coding DNA: TGTGCCACCAGCAGAGATCGGGGTGGCGAGCAGTACTTC.

V gene TRBV9 combines with J gene TRBJ1-4; D uncertain. V was shortened by 4 bases and J by 2 bases, with 9 bases between the two germline ends. The CDR3 totals 14 residues. Germline V lookup: CDR1 SGDLS, CDR2 YYNGEE. The DNA of the CDR3 is TGTGCCAGCAGCCCCGGGCAGACTAATGAAAAACTGTTTTTT. It codes for CASSPGQTNEKLFF.

The chain employs TRBV3-1 (or the pseudogene TRBV3-2) and TRBJ1-5, with no clear D. With 2 bases removed from V and 4 bases from J, the gap between germline ends came to 9 bases. The CDR3 sequence is 14 residues long. Germline V gene data show CDR1 as LGHDT and CDR2 as YNNKEL (reference sequence). CDR3 residues: CASSQLGGNQPQHF. The CDR3 DNA is TGTGCCAGCAGCCAATTAGGAGGTAATCAGCCCCAGCATTTT.

This chain connects TRBV24-1 to TRBJ1-1; D might be TRBD1 (5 bases). The CDR3 covers 15 residues. The V and J ends lost 2 bases and 4 bases respectively, with 13 bases between them. The germline gives CDR1 KGHDR, CDR2 SFDVKD. For the CDR3, the DNA is TGTGCCACCAGTGATTCGGCGCAGGGCAGCACTGAAGCTTTCTTT. Its protein is CATSDSAQGSTEAFF.